Following are 32 T cell receptor beta chains from one sample sequenced in a study of blood T cell repertoires in COVID-19. Only in-frame clones appear in the TCRdb table, and some are missing; sequencing was by immunoSEQ multiplex PCR. The sample holds roughly 50,000 clones, 80% to 90% seen once. Sequencing was carried out using peripheral blood. The receptor set was obtained from a woman older than 75 with acute or convalescent COVID-19.

The rearrangement uses TRBV5-1 and TRBJ1-6; the match to TRBD1 covers 9 bases. Germline V gene sequence: CDR1 SGHRS, CDR2 YFSETQ. The CDR3 loop spans 15 amino acids. Unmatched junction bases numbered 5, after V lost 3 bases and J lost 7 bases. In nucleotides, the CDR3 is TGCGCCAGCAGCTCACAGGGACAGGGAAATTCACCCCTCCACTTT. Protein sequence: CASSSQGQGNSPLHF.

This rearrangement joins TRBV3-1 (or the pseudogene TRBV3-2) to TRBJ2-7, with TRBD2 identical over 7 bases. CDR3 length: 14 amino acids. Germline trimming cut 5 bases from V and 1 base from J; bases unmatched to any gene: 5. Germline CDR1 is LGHDT and CDR2 is YNNKEL (reference sequence). The CDR3 nucleotides are TGTGCCAGCAGCGCAGGACTAGGTTCCTACGAGCAGTACTTC. The encoded protein is CASSAGLGSYEQYF.

The V and J genes are TRBV5-1 and TRBJ1-3, with 7 positions matching TRBD1. Losses at the gene ends were 1 base for V and 4 bases for J; bases not matched to a gene: 5. The V gene's germline CDR1 is SGHRS and CDR2 YFSETQ. The CDR3 totals 15 residues. This chain's CDR3 is CASSLTGQKGNTIYF. Here the CDR3 DNA reads TGCGCCAGCAGCTTGACGGGACAGAAAGGAAACACCATATATTTT.

This clone was detected a few times. This chain uses TRBV11-3 with TRBJ1-2; 11 bases agree with TRBD1. The V gene end was trimmed by 5 bases and the J gene end by 4 bases; junction bases not matched to a gene: 6. CDR1 and CDR2 (germline): SGHNT, YENEEA. The CDR3 spans 15 residues. CDR3 region: CASSVTGQGAYGYTF. In DNA, the CDR3 is TGTGCCAGCAGCGTAACTGGACAGGGGGCCTATGGCTACACCTTC.

This clone was observed a single time. The chain carries TRBV5-4 and TRBJ2-7, with 8 bases matching TRBD1. This CDR3 comprises 14 residues. Germline V gives CDR1 SGHNT, CDR2 YYREEE (reference sequence). J was trimmed by 3 bases and V by 4 bases; bases with no gene match: 6. In DNA form, the CDR3 reads TGTGCCAGCAGCATCGACAGGGGAAGCTACGAGCAGTACTTC. It is translated as CASSIDRGSYEQYF.

The chain combines TRBV12-5 with TRBJ1-1; tentatively, D is TRBD1 (6 bases). CDR1 is LGHNT, CDR2 FRNRAP, per germline. CDR3 length equals 15 residues. Trimming stripped 1 base from V and 7 bases from J, with 16 bases between. CDR3 DNA sequence: TGTGCTAGTGGTTTGGGGCAGACGGTAGGGGGTGAAGCTTTCTTT. Translating it yields CASGLGQTVGGEAFF.

The V and J genes are TRBV10-3 and TRBJ2-5; tentatively, D is TRBD1 (6 bases). CDR3 length: 13 residues. Germline V gene data show CDR1 as ENHRY and CDR2 as SYGVKD. The germline V and J ends were trimmed by 5 bases and 5 bases, with 12 bases remaining between them. The CDR3 DNA is TGTGCCATCAGTTTCTCCAGGGGTGAGACCCAGTACTTC. It codes for CAISFSRGETQYF.

V usage is TRBV19 and J usage is TRBJ1-5, with a weak D call TRBD1 (5 bases). The CDR3 spans 13 residues. V shed 3 bases and J shed 5 bases, with 8 bases lying between them. Germline CDR1 LNHDA, CDR2 SQIVND (reference sequence). CDR3 sequence: CASSMDIHQPQHF. The CDR3 DNA reads as TGTGCCAGTAGTATGGACATTCATCAGCCCCAGCATTTT. Together with reference TRBV19 and TRBJ1-5, the CDR3 gives the full variable domain: DGGITQSPKYLFRKEGQNVTLSCEQNLNHDAMYWYRQDPGQGLRLIYYSQIVNDFQKGDIAEGYSVSREKKESFPLTVTSAQKNPTAFYLCASSMDIHQPQHFGDGTRLSIL.

V and J are TRBV7-9 and TRBJ1-1, with TRBD1 matching 7 bases. The germline gives CDR1 SEHNR, CDR2 FQNEAQ (reference sequence). The CDR3 totals 15 residues. After removal of 5 bases from V and 4 bases from J, the junction contained 10 bases not matched to a gene. The CDR3 coding sequence is TGTGCCAGCAGCACCAAGGGGGCTCGGATCACTGAAGCTTTCTTT. As protein: CASSTKGARITEAFF.

This chain joins TRBV19 and TRBJ2-2, with 11 positions matching TRBD2. The V and J ends lost 10 bases and 6 bases, in that order; junction bases with no gene match: 16. Germline-derived CDR1 and CDR2 are LNHDA and SQIVND (reference sequence). The CDR3 covers 17 residues. The CDR3 is CATPRLAGGTRPGELFF. CDR3 in DNA: TGTGCCACCCCAAGGCTAGCGGGGGGAACCCGCCCCGGGGAGCTGTTTTTT. Supplemented by reference TRBV19 and TRBJ2-2, the full variable domain reads DGGITQSPKYLFRKEGQNVTLSCEQNLNHDAMYWYRQDPGQGLRLIYYSQIVNDFQKGDIAEGYSVSREKKESFPLTVTSAQKNPTAFYLCATPRLAGGTRPGELFFGEGSRLTVL.

The V and J genes are TRBV24-1 and TRBJ2-1; 10 nucleotides match TRBD2. With V trimmed by 5 bases and J by 5 bases, 2 bases remained unmatched. This CDR3 has 14 amino acids. In germline, CDR1 is KGHDR, CDR2 SFDVKD. DNA of the CDR3: TGTGCCACCAGTGTAGCGGGGGGTAACAATGAGCAGTTCTTC. Its protein product is CATSVAGGNNEQFF.

The chain combines TRBV13 with TRBJ2-2; 7 bases map to TRBD1. This CDR3 contains 17 residues. Losses at the gene ends were 5 bases for V and 6 bases for J; bases not matched to a gene: 15. In germline, CDR1 is PRHDT, CDR2 FYEKMQ (reference sequence). For the CDR3, the DNA is TGTGCCAGCAGCCACACAGTTCACCGACAGGGTCCCGGGGAGCTGTTTTTT. This sequence encodes CASSHTVHRQGPGELFF.

J is TRBJ2-1 and V is TRBV9; 13 positions match TRBD2. CDR3 size: 17 residues. Germline V gene sequence: CDR1 SGDLS, CDR2 YYNGEE. V dropped 2 bases and J dropped 4; count of bases not matched to a gene: 6. For the CDR3, the DNA is TGTGCCAGCAGCGTGGTGACTAGCGGGGGGATGTACAATGAGCAGTTCTTC. Protein: CASSVVTSGGMYNEQFF.

The rearrangement uses TRBV29-1 and TRBJ1-2, with 7 bases that match TRBD1. The V gene end was trimmed by 3 bases and the J gene end by 6 bases; junction bases not matched to a gene: 10. This CDR3 has 14 residues. The V gene's germline CDR1 is SQVTM and CDR2 ANQGSEA. The CDR3 DNA reads TGCAGCGTTGACACCCCCGGGACAGTGGATGGCTACACCTTC. Translated: CSVDTPGTVDGYTF.

This clone was observed a handful of times. The gene calls are TRBV12-5 and TRBJ2-7, with D uncertain. Germline CDR1 reads LGHNT; CDR2 reads FRNRAP. V was shortened by 0 bases and J by 6 bases, with 6 bases between the two germline ends. This CDR3 comprises 12 residues. The CDR3 region is CASGLVPGEQYF. CDR3 DNA sequence: TGTGCTAGTGGTTTGGTACCGGGCGAGCAGTACTTC. The whole variable domain, remainder taken from reference TRBV12-5 and TRBJ2-7, is DARVTQTPRHKVTEMGQEVTMRCQPILGHNTVFWYRQTMMQGLELLAYFRNRAPLDDSGMPKDRFSAEMPDATLATLKIQPSEPRDSAVYFCASGLVPGEQYFGPGTRLTVT.

The chain carries TRBV6-5 and TRBJ1-5, with 7 bases fitting TRBD1. The CDR3 spans 14 residues. The germline CDR1 and CDR2 sequences are MNHEY and SVGAGI. Losses at the gene ends were 4 bases for V and 4 bases for J; bases not matched to a gene: 4. The DNA for the CDR3 is TGTGCCAGCAGTTTACAGGGGTTTAATCAGCCCCAGCATTTT. Translation gives CASSLQGFNQPQHF.

This chain uses TRBV23-1 with TRBJ1-1; 7 positions agree with TRBD1. TRBV23-1 is given ORF status, its function remaining uncertain. CDR3 length equals 14 residues. J gave up 5 bases and V 2 bases, and 5 bases lay outside the gene matches. CDR3 in DNA: TGCGCCAGCAGTCAACTCGACAGGGTAACTGAAGCTTTCTTT. Translated, it gives CASSQLDRVTEAFF.

The genes are TRBV11-2 and TRBJ2-7; possibly TRBD2 for D (6 bases). The CDR3 runs 16 residues. Germline V lookup: CDR1 SGHAT, CDR2 FQNNGV. Trimming took 0 bases from V and 1 from J, leaving 13 bases between them. The CDR3 bases are TGTGCCAGCAGCTTAGATCGAGCGGGCTTATCCTACGAGCAGTACTTC. As protein: CASSLDRAGLSYEQYF.

The CDR3 nucleotides read TGTGCCAGCAGTCCAACAGGGCCGAACACCGGGGAGCTGTTTTTT. Its protein is CASSPTGPNTGELFF. The genes are TRBV2 and TRBJ2-2; tentatively, D is TRBD1 (6 bases). The length of the CDR3 is 15 residues. V gave up 5 bases and J gave up 0 bases, with 10 bases separating them. Germline V gene lookup returns CDR1 SNHLY and CDR2 FYNNEI.

A single count supports this clone. The J gene is TRBJ2-1, the V gene TRBV10-3; D perhaps matches TRBD2 (5 bases). CDR3 length: 12 residues. The V and J ends lost 0 bases and 12 bases respectively, with 9 bases between them. Germline V lookup: CDR1 ENHRY, CDR2 SYGVKD. In nucleotides, the CDR3 is TGTGCCATCAGTGAGTCAAACAGCGGGCAGTTCTTC. It translates to CAISESNSGQFF.

CDR3 coding DNA: TGTGCCAGCAGTAGAACCGACAGGGATAAGAACGAGCAGTACTTC. Protein: CASSRTDRDKNEQYF. The chain has TRBV25-1 and TRBJ2-7; 7 bases map to TRBD1. CDR3 length: 15 amino acids. Losses at the gene ends were 5 bases for V and 5 bases for J; bases not matched to a gene: 12. Germline V gene data show CDR1 as MGHDK and CDR2 as SYGVNS.

V is TRBV19 and J is TRBJ2-3, with 13 bases identical to TRBD2. Germline lookup yields CDR1 LNHDA and CDR2 SQIVND (reference sequence). J was trimmed by 1 base and V by 5 bases; bases with no gene match: 6. This CDR3 region has 17 residues. This chain's CDR3 is CASSYGGLAGRTDTQYF. The CDR3, as DNA: TGTGCCAGTAGTTATGGGGGACTAGCGGGGCGCACAGATACGCAGTATTTT.

This chain connects TRBV29-1 to TRBJ2-7; no reliable D call. The CDR3 covers 13 residues. With 5 bases removed from V and 0 bases from J, the gap between germline ends came to 11 bases. The germline CDR1 and CDR2 sequences are SQVTM and ANQGSEA. CDR3 in amino acids: CSVLQPASYEQYF. The CDR3 nucleotides are TGCAGCGTTCTACAGCCAGCCTCCTACGAGCAGTACTTC.

V gene TRBV6-2 or TRBV6-3 combines with J gene TRBJ2-1, with D possibly being TRBD2 (6 bases). V lost 2 bases and J 7 bases, leaving 6 bases between the germline ends. Germline V lookup: CDR1 MNHEY, CDR2 SVGEGT. The CDR3 is 12 amino acids. CDR3 DNA: TGTGCCAGCAGTTACGCGGGGAATGAGCAGTTCTTC. Translating it yields CASSYAGNEQFF.

This clone occurred once. This chain links TRBV5-1 with TRBJ2-7, with 12 positions matching TRBD1. The CDR3 has 14 residues. V was clipped by 9 bases and J by 4 bases; unmatched bases: 8. Per germline, CDR1 SGHRS and CDR2 YFSETQ. The CDR3 reads CATKPGQGAYEQYF. The CDR3 DNA reads as TGCGCCACTAAACCGGGACAGGGGGCTTACGAGCAGTACTTC.

The chain carries TRBV2 and TRBJ2-3; 7 positions match TRBD1. CDR1 is SNHLY, CDR2 FYNNEI, per germline. The CDR3 is 15 residues long. V lost 6 bases and J lost 4; bases outside the gene matches: 10. The DNA of the CDR3 is TGTGCCAGCAGAGAGGGGGCGAGGAAAGCAGATACGCAGTATTTT. It is translated as CASREGARKADTQYF.

This rearrangement joins TRBV11-1 to TRBJ2-3, with 10 bases identical to TRBD2. CDR1 and CDR2 from the germline V gene are SGHAT and FQDESV (reference sequence). V shed 2 bases, J shed 9 bases, and the junction held 5 bases outside the gene matches. The CDR3 has 14 amino acids. The CDR3 sequence is CASSLTSGVVTQYF. In DNA, the CDR3 is TGTGCCAGCAGCTTAACTAGCGGGGTTGTCACGCAGTATTTT. The full variable domain, completed using reference TRBV11-1 and TRBJ2-3, is EAEVAQSPRYKITEKSQAVAFWCDPISGHATLYWYRQILGQGPELLVQFQDESVVDDSQLPKDRFSAERLKGVDSTLKIQPAELGDSAMYLCASSLTSGVVTQYFGPGTRLTVL.

The V call is TRBV19, the J call TRBJ1-2, with TRBD1 matching 7 bases. V dropped 4 bases and J dropped 3; count of bases not matched to a gene: 11. There are 16 residues in the CDR3. In germline, CDR1 is LNHDA, CDR2 SQIVND (reference sequence). The CDR3 region has the DNA TGTGCCAGTAGTAGAACTGGTTACAGGGGTGACTATGGCTACACCTTC. Its translation is CASSRTGYRGDYGYTF. Drawing the rest from reference TRBV19 and TRBJ1-2, the complete variable domain is DGGITQSPKYLFRKEGQNVTLSCEQNLNHDAMYWYRQDPGQGLRLIYYSQIVNDFQKGDIAEGYSVSREKKESFPLTVTSAQKNPTAFYLCASSRTGYRGDYGYTFGSGTRLTVV.

This chain joins TRBV5-6 and TRBJ1-1, with TRBD1 matching over 7 bases. V dropped 4 bases and J dropped 6; count of bases not matched to a gene: 9. The CDR3 loop spans 14 amino acids. Germline CDR1 is SGHDT and CDR2 is YYEEEE. CDR3 coding DNA: TGTGCCAGCAGCGCGACAGGGCTTAGGTCTGAAGCTTTCTTT. Amino acids: CASSATGLRSEAFF.

The chain recombines TRBV29-1 with TRBJ1-2; 10 bases fit TRBD1. CDR3 length equals 12 residues. Germline-derived CDR1 and CDR2 are SQVTM and ANQGSEA. Germline trimming cut 4 bases from V and 7 bases from J; bases unmatched to any gene: 3. CDR3 region: CSVGTGGSGYTF. For the CDR3, the DNA is TGCAGCGTTGGGACAGGGGGAAGTGGCTACACCTTC.

The CDR3 spells CASSPQGAKNTEAFF. In DNA, the CDR3 is TGTGCCAGCTCACCACAGGGGGCAAAGAACACTGAAGCTTTCTTT. The J gene is TRBJ1-1, the V gene TRBV18, with TRBD1 matching 7 bases. The length of the CDR3 is 15 residues. V dropped 1 base and J dropped 1; count of bases not matched to a gene: 3. Germline V CDR1 and CDR2: KGHSH, LQKENI.

CDR3 protein: CASSVWGPGQEDTQYF. CDR3 sequence (DNA): TGCGCCAGCAGTGTATGGGGGCCTGGTCAGGAAGATACGCAGTATTTT. This chain uses TRBV10-1 with TRBJ2-3; possibly TRBD1 for D (6 bases). In germline, CDR1 is WNHNN, CDR2 SYGVQD (reference sequence). The CDR3 sequence is 16 residues long. V was pared by 4 bases and J by 5 bases, with 19 bases between.